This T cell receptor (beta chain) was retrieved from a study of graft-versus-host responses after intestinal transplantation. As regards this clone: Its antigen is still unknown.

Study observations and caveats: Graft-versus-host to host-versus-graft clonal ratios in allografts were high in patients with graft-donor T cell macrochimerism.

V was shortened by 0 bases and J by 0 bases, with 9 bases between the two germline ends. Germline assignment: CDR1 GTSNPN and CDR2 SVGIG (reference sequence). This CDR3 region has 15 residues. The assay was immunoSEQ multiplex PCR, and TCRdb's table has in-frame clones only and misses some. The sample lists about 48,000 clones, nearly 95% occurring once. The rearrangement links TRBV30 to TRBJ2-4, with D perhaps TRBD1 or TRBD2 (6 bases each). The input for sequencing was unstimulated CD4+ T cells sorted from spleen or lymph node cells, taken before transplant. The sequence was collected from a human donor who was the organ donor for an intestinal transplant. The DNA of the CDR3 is TGTGCCTGGAGTGTACGGGGGCTAGCCAAAAACATTCAGTACTTC. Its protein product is CAWSVRGLAKNIQYF. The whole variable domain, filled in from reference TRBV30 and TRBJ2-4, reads SQTIHQWPATLVQPVGSPLSLECTVEGTSNPNLYWYRQAAGRGLQLLFYSVGIGQISSEVPQNLSASRPQDRQFILSSKKLLLSDSGFYLCAWSVRGLAKNIQYFGAGTRLSVL.